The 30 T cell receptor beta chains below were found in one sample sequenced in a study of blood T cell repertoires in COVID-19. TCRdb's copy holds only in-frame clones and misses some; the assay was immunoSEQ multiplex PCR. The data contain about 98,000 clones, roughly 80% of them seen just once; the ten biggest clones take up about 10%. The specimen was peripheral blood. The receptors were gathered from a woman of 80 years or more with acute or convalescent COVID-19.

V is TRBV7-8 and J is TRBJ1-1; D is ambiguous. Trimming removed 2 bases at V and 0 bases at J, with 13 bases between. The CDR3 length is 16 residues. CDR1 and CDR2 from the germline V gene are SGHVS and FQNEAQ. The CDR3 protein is CASSLLGKSMNTEAFF. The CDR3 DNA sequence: TGTGCCAGCAGCTTATTGGGCAAGAGCATGAACACTGAAGCTTTCTTT.

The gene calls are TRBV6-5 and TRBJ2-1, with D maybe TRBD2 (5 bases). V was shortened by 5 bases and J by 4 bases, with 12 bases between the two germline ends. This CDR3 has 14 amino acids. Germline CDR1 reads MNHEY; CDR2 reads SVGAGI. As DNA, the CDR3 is TGTGCCAGCAGTAAGGACTTCTCATACAATGAGCAGTTCTTC. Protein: CASSKDFSYNEQFF.

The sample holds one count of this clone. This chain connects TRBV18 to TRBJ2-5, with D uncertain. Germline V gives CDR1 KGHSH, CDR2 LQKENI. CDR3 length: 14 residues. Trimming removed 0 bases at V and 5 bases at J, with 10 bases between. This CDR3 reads CASSPPTSRETQYF. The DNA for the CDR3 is TGTGCCAGCTCACCACCGACCAGCAGGGAGACCCAGTACTTC.

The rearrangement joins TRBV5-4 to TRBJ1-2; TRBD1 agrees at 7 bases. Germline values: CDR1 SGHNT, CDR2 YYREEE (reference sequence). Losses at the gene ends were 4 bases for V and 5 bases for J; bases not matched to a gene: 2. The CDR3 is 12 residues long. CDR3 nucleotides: TGTGCCAGCAGCCAGACAGGGTATGGCTACACCTTC. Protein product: CASSQTGYGYTF. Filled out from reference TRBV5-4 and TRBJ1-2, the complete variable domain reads ETGVTQSPTHLIKTRGQQVTLRCSSQSGHNTVSWYQQALGQGPQFIFQYYREEENGRGNFPPRFSGLQFPNYSSELNVNALELDDSALYLCASSQTGYGYTFGSGTRLTVV.

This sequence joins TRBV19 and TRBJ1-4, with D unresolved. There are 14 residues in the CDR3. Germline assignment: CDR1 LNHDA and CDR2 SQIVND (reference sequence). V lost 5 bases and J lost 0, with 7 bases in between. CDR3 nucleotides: TGTGCCAGTAGTGGTTTAGCAACTAATGAAAAACTGTTTTTT. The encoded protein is CASSGLATNEKLFF.

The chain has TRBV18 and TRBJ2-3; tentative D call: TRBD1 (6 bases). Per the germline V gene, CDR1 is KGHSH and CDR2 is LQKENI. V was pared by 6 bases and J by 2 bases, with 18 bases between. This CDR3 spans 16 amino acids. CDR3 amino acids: CASSPGQGLDTDTQYF. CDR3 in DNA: TGTGCCAGCTCTCCGGGTCAGGGGCTTGACACAGATACGCAGTATTTT.

The CDR3 DNA follows: TGTGCCAGCACAGGACTAGTAGCTGGAAACACCATATATTTT. Its translation is CASTGLVAGNTIYF. The rearrangement uses TRBV7-9 and TRBJ1-3; D is undetermined. The germline V gene has CDR1 SEHNR and CDR2 FQNEAQ (reference sequence). V gave up 7 bases and J gave up 2 bases, with 12 bases separating them. The CDR3 runs to 14 residues. Variable domain in full (rest from reference TRBV7-9 and TRBJ1-3): DTGVSQNPRHKITKRGQNVTFRCDPISEHNRLYWYRQTLGQGPEFLTYFQNEAQLEKSRLLSDRFSAERPKGSFSTLEIQRTEQGDSAMYLCASTGLVAGNTIYFGEGSWLTVV.

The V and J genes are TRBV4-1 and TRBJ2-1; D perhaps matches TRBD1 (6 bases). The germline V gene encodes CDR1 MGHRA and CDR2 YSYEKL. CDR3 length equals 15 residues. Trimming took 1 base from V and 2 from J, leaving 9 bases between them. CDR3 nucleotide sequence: TGCGCCAGCAGCCAAGTTGGGACAACCTACAATGAGCAGTTCTTC. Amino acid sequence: CASSQVGTTYNEQFF.

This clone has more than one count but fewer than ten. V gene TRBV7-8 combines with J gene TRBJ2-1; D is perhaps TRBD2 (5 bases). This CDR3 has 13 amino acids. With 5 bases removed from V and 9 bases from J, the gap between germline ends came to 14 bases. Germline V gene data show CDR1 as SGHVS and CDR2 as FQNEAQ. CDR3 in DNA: TGTGCCAGCAGCGCCTATGTTGGAGGTGAGCAGTTCTTC. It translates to CASSAYVGGEQFF.

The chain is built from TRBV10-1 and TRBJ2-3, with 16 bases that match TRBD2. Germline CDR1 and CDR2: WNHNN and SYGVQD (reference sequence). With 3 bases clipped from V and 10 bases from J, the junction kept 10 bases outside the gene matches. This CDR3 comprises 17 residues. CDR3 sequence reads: CASSDGTSGGGYHAQYF. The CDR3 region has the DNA TGCGCCAGCAGTGACGGGACTAGCGGGGGGGGGTATCATGCGCAGTATTTT.

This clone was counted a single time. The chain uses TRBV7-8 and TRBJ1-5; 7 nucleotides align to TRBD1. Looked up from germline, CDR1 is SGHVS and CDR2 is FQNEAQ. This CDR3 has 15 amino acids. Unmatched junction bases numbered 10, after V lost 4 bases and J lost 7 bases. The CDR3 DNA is TGTGCCAGCAGCTCGGCAGGAGGGGGCGGGCAGCCCCAGCATTTT. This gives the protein CASSSAGGGGQPQHF. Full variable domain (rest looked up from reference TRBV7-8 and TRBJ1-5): GAGVSQSPRYKVAKRGQDVALRCDPISGHVSLFWYQQALGQGPEFLTYFQNEAQLDKSGLPSDRFFAERPEGSVSTLKIQRTQQEDSAVYLCASSSAGGGGQPQHFGDGTRLSIL.

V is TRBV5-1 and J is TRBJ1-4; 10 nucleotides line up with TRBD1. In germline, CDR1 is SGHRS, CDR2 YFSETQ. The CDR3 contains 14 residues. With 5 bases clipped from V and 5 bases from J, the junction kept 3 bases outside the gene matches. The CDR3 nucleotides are TGCGCCAGCAGGACGGGACAGGGGAATGAAAAACTGTTTTTT. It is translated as CASRTGQGNEKLFF.

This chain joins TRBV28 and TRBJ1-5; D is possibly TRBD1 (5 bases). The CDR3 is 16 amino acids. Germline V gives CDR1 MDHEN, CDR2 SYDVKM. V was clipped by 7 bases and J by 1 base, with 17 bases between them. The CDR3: CASTPGGVKSNQPQHF. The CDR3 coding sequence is TGTGCCAGCACCCCGGGGGGGGTAAAAAGCAATCAGCCCCAGCATTTT.

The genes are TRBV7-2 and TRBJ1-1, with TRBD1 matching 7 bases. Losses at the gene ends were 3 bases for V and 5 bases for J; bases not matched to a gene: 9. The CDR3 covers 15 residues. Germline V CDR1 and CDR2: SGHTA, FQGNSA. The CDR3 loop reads CASSLGQTVITEAFF. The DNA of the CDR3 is TGTGCCAGCAGCTTGGGACAGACAGTCATTACTGAAGCTTTCTTT.

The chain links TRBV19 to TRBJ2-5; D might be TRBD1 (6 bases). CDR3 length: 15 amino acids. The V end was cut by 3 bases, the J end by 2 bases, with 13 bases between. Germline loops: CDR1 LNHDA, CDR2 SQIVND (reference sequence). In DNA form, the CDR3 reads TGTGCCAGTAGTATTCTCCTGACAGGACAAGAGACCCAGTACTTC. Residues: CASSILLTGQETQYF. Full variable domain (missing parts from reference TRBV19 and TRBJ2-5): DGGITQSPKYLFRKEGQNVTLSCEQNLNHDAMYWYRQDPGQGLRLIYYSQIVNDFQKGDIAEGYSVSREKKESFPLTVTSAQKNPTAFYLCASSILLTGQETQYFGPGTRLLVL.

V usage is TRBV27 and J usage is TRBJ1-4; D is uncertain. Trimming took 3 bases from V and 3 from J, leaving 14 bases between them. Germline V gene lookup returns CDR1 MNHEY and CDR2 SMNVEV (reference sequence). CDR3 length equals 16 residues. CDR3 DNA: TGTGCCAGCAGTTTTGGGAGGGCACGGGCTAATGAAAAACTGTTTTTT. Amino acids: CASSFGRARANEKLFF.

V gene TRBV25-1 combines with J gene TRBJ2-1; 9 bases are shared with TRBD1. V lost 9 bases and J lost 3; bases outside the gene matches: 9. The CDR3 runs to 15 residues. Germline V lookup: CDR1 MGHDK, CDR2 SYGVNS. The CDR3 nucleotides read TGTGCCAGTCAGGGGGACAGGGACGGCTACAATGAGCAGTTCTTC. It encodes CASQGDRDGYNEQFF.

CDR3 DNA sequence: TGTGCCACCAGCAGAGGGCAGGGGATAGGGAACACTGAAGCTTTCTTT. It yields the protein CATSRGQGIGNTEAFF. J is TRBJ1-1 and V is TRBV15, with D possibly being TRBD1 (6 bases). Trimming cost V 1 base and J 1 base, with 13 bases left between them. This CDR3 contains 16 residues. Germline V gene data show CDR1 as LNHNV and CDR2 as YYDKDF (reference sequence).

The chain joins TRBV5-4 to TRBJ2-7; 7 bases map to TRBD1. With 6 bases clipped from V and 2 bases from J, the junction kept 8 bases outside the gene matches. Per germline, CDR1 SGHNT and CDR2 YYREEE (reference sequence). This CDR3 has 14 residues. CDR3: CASKSGTEPYEQYF. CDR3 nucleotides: TGTGCCAGCAAGTCCGGGACAGAACCCTACGAGCAGTACTTC.

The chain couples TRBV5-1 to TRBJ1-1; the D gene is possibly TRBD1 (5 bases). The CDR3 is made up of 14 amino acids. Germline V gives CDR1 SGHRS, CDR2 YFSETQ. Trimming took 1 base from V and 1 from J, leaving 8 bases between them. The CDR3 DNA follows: TGCGCCAGCAGCTTGTCCGGGGGGAACACTGAAGCTTTCTTT. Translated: CASSLSGGNTEAFF.

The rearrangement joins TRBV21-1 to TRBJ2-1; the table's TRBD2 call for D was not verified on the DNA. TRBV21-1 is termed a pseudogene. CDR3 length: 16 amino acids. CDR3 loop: CASRLGLAASYNEQFF. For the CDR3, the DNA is TGTGCCAGCCGCCTCGGACTAGCGGCCTCCTACAATGAGCAGTTCTTC.

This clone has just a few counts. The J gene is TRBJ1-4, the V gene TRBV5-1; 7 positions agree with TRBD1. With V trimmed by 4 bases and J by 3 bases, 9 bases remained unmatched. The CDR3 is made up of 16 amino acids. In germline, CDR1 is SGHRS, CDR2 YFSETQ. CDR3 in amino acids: CASSPTTGAANEKLFF. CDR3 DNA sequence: TGCGCCAGCAGCCCAACCACAGGGGCGGCTAATGAAAAACTGTTTTTT. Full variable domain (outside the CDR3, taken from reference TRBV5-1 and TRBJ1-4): KAGVTQTPRYLIKTRGQQVTLSCSPISGHRSVSWYQQTPGQGLQFLFEYFSETQRNKGNFPGRFSGRQFSNSRSEMNVSTLELGDSALYLCASSPTTGAANEKLFFGSGTQLSVL.

CDR3 loop: CASSDRQVNEKLFF. For the CDR3, the DNA is TGTGCCAGCAGCGACCGACAGGTTAATGAAAAACTGTTTTTT. V gene TRBV5-6 combines with J gene TRBJ1-4; D is perhaps TRBD1 (6 bases). Trimming pared 4 bases from V and 4 bases from J, leaving 11 bases between. The V gene's germline CDR1 is SGHDT and CDR2 YYEEEE. This CDR3 has 14 residues.

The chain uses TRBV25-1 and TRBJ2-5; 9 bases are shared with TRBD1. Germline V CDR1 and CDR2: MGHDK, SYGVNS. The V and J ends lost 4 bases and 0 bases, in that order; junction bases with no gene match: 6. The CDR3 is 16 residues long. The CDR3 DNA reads TGTGCCAGCAGTGCGGACAGGGGAGGATACCAAGAGACCCAGTACTTC. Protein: CASSADRGGYQETQYF.

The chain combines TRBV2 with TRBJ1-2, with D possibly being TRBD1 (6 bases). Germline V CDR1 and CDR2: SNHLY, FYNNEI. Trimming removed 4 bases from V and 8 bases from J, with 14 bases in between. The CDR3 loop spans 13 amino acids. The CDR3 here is CASSVVPGEGYTF. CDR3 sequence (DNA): TGTGCCAGCAGTGTTGTACCAGGGGAGGGCTACACCTTC.

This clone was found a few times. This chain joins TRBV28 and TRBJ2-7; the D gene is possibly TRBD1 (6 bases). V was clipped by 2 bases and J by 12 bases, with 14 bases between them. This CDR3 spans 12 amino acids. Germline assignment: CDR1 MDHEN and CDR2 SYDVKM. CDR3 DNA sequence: TGTGCCAGCAGTTTAAGGCAGGGGAGCCCGTACTTC. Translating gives CASSLRQGSPYF.

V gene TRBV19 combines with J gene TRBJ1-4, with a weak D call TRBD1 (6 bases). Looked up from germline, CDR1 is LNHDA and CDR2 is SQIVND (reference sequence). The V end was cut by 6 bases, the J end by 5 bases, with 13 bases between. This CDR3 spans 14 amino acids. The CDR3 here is CASSIDRSNEKLFF. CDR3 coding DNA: TGTGCCAGTAGCATCGACAGGAGCAATGAAAAACTGTTTTTT.

This CDR3 is CASSPNLGQGSGELFF. For the CDR3, the DNA is TGTGCCAGCTCACCAAATCTGGGACAGGGATCCGGGGAGCTGTTTTTT. The chain recombines TRBV18 with TRBJ2-2; 9 bases fit TRBD1. This CDR3 comprises 16 residues. Germline CDR1 reads KGHSH; CDR2 reads LQKENI. The trim removed 2 bases at V and 6 bases at J, leaving 7 bases unmatched.

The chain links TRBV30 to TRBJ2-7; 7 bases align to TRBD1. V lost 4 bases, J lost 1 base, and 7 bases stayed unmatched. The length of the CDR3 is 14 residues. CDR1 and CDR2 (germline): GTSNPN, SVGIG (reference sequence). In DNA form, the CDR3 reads TGTGCCTGGAACTCGGGACAGCTTTCCTACGAGCAGTACTTC. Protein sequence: CAWNSGQLSYEQYF.

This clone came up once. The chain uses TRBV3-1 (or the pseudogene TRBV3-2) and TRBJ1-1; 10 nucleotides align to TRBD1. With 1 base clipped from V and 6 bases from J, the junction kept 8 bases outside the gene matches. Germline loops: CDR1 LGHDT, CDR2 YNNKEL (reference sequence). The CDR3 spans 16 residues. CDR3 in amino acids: CASSQVPGQGEAEAFF. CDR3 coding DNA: TGTGCCAGCAGCCAAGTTCCAGGACAGGGGGAGGCTGAAGCTTTCTTT.